Sequencing of this T cell receptor (beta chain) was carried out in a study of blood T cells in healthy people across ages (dated by TCRdb to about 2015). The study in broad terms: In model experiments, template switching captured roughly one uniquely barcoded TCR beta cDNA molecule for every two T cells. Two additional independent replicas of 1 million unique cDNA reads from the same blood draw were analyzed for two donors (one aged 18 to 30 and one aged 80 or older). The donors were divided into four age groups: young (average about 16 years), middle-aged (about 39), aged (about 62) and long-lived (about 84). To avoid experimental bias, donors of different ages were spread randomly across the sequencing lanes. To track age-related changes in TCR beta repertoire diversity, the study relied on deep sequencing normalized with unique cDNA molecular identifiers.

The paper's findings and limits, for the study overall: The CMV infection status of donors was not known, potentially confounding age-related changes in expanded clonotypes. Estimates of total diversity based on one million sequenced T cells were regarded as lower bounds and as underestimates. Because profiling used bulk unsorted PBMCs, naive and antigen-experienced compartments could not be compared conclusively. As age increased, observed TCR beta diversity per million T cells dropped in a roughly linear way, and a significant reduction was already evident by age roughly 36. Compared with the aged group, more naive CD4+ T cells, fewer expanded clones and increased TCR diversity were shown by the long-lived group, suggesting age selection. Observed TCR beta diversity correlated strongly with the percentage of naive T cells measured by flow cytometry.

The roughly 39 donors, aged 6 to 90 years, were systemically healthy Caucasian individuals from Russia. Each donor gave ten milliliters of peripheral blood, drawn into EDTA-treated Vacutainer tubes. Ficoll-Paque density-gradient centrifugation was used to isolate PBMCs, with at least 7 million per sample. Total RNA, at least 6 micrograms per sample, was extracted from PBMCs with Trizol reagent. The percentages of naive CD45RAhigh/CD27high T cells were determined by flow cytometry on a PBMC aliquot from every donor. Ten or more counts support this clonotype. Its antigen is not yet known. Per-nucleotide qualities are absent, and no much larger clonotype sits a single base away. Library prep was done by 5' RACE. TCRdb shows the sequencer as Illumina HiSeq 2500. A second PCR of roughly 7 to 11 cycles was performed with a sample-barcoded 5' primer and a J-beta primer mix. A unique molecular identifier was introduced onto each TCR beta cDNA molecule by a template-switch 5' adaptor carrying 12 random nucleotides. At least 2.5 million CDR3-containing paired-end reads were obtained from each sample. First-strand cDNA synthesis was performed from all RNA using the Mint cDNA synthesis kit, with priming by a TRBC-specific oligonucleotide. Following uracil-DNA glycosylase treatment, all cDNA underwent a first 18-cycle PCR with the universal primers M1SS and BC2_uni_R. Concerning the study's data processing: Normalization of each sample was performed by random selection of 1 million high-quality reads, each carrying a distinct molecular identifier. Instead of being binned into consensus sequences, reads with shared molecular identifiers were discarded. MiTCR, set to a Q25 quality threshold and the strictest error-elimination algorithm, was used for CDR3 identification, clonotype clustering and error correction. A nonparametric unseen species model with Euler transformation was used to estimate lower-bound total TCR beta diversity. TCRdb redid the processing of the public reads, applying fastp at Q25 and MiXCR, and retained in-frame beta chains. Under each unique CDR3 protein, matching rows form one entry showing the most common genes and DNA. The V and J calls here are based on TCRdb, not the publication. This sample gives about 670,000 distinct CDR3 sequences in total; around two fifths of them show up just once. The ten biggest clones cover around 30% of the sample.

Taken from cysteine to phenylalanine, the CDR3 has 17 residues. Just CDR3 DNA is preserved here, 51 bases in frame from base 1. V trim: 7 bases; J trim: 4 bases; unmatched bases: 14. Material: blood. In this chain, TRBV12-3 or TRBV12-4 is recombined with TRBJ2-7; TRBD2 matches 12 bases in the middle. This receptor was obtained from a man older than 75 in good health. In nucleotide form, the sequence is TGTGCCAGCACCCTTGCCCTCGCGGGGACTAGCGGGTACGAGCAGTACTTC. Its amino acids are CASTLALAGTSGYEQYF.